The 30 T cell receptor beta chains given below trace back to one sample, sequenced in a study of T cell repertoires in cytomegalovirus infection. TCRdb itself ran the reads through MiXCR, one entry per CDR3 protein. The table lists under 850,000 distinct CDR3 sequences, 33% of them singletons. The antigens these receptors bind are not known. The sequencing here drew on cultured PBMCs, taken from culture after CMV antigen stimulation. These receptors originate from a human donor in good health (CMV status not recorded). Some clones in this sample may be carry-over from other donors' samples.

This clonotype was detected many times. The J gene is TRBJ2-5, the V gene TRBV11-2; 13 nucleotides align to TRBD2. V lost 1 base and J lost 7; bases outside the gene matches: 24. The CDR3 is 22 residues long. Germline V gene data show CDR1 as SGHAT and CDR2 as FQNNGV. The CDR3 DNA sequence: TGTGCCAGCAGCTTAGTGCGCGGGACTAGCGGGATCGGAAGGTTCCGATTTGGGACCCAGTACTTC. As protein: CASSLVRGTSGIGRFRFGTQYF. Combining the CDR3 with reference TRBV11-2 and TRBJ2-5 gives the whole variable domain EAGVAQSPRYKIIEKRQSVAFWCNPISGHATLYWYQQILGQGPKLLIQFQNNGVVDDSQLPKDRFSAERLKGVDSTLKIQPAKLEDSAVYLCASSLVRGTSGIGRFRFGTQYFGPGTRLLVL.

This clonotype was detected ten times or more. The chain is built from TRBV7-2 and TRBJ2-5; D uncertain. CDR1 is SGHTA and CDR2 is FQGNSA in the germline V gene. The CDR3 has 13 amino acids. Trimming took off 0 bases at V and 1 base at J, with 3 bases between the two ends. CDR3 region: CASSLAFQETQYF. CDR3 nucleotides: TGTGCCAGCAGCTTAGCGTTCCAAGAGACCCAGTACTTC.

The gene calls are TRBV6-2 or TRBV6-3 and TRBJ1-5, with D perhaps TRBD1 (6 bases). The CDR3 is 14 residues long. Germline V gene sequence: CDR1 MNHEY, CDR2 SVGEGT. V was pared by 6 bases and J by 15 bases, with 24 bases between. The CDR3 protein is CASRDSGTTSGRHF. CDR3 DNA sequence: TGTGCCAGCAGGGATAGCGGGACAACCTCAGGGCGGCATTTT.

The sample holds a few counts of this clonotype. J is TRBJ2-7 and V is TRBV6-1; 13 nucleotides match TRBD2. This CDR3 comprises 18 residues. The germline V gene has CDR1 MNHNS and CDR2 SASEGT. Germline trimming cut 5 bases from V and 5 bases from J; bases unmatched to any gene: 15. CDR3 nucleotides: TGTGCCAGCAGTTCCTACCCGGGACTAGCGGGAAAAGAAAACGAGCAGTACTTC. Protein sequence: CASSSYPGLAGKENEQYF.

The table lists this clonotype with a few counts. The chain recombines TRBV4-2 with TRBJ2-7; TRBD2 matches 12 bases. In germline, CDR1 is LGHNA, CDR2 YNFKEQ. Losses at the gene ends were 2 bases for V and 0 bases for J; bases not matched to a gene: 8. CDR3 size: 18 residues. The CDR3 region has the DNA TGTGCCAGCAGCCAAAGCCGGCGACTAGCGGGGGTCTCCTACGAGCAGTACTTC. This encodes CASSQSRRLAGVSYEQYF.

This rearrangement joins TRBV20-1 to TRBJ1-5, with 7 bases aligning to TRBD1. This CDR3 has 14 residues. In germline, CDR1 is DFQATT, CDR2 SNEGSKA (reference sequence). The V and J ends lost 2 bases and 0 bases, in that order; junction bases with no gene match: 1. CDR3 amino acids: CSARTGDSNQPQHF. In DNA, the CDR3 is TGCAGTGCTAGAACAGGGGATAGCAATCAGCCCCAGCATTTT.

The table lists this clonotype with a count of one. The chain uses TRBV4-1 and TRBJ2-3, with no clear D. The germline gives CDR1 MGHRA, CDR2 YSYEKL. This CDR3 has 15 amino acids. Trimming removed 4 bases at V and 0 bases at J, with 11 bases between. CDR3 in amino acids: CASSLTDSSTDTQYF. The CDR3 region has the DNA TGCGCCAGCAGCCTGACGGATTCTAGCACAGATACGCAGTATTTT.

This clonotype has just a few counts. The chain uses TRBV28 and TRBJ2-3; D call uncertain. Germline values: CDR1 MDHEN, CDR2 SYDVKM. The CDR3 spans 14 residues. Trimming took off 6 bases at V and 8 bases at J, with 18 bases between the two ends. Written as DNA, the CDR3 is TGTGCCAGCAGCCCAGGTGTGGGTCTTGGTACGCAGTATTTT. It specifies CASSPGVGLGTQYF.

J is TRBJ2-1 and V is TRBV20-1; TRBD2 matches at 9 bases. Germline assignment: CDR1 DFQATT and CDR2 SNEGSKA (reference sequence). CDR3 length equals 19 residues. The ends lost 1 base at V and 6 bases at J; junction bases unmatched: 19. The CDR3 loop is CSARGRAGGLRGGINEQFF. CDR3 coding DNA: TGCAGTGCTAGAGGTCGAGCGGGGGGTCTACGCGGAGGGATCAATGAGCAGTTCTTC.

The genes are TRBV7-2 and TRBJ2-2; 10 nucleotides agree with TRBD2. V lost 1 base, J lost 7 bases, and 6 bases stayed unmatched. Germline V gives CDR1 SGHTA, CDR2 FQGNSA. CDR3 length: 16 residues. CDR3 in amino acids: CASSLEPSGSIGELFF. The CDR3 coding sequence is TGTGCCAGCAGCTTAGAGCCTAGCGGGAGTATCGGGGAGCTGTTTTTT.

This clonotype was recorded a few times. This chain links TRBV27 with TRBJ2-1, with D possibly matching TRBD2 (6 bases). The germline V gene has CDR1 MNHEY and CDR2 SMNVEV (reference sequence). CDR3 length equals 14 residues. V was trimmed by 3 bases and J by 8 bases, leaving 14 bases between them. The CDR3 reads CASSFEPGGHEQFF. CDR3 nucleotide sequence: TGTGCCAGCAGTTTTGAACCCGGGGGACATGAGCAGTTCTTC.

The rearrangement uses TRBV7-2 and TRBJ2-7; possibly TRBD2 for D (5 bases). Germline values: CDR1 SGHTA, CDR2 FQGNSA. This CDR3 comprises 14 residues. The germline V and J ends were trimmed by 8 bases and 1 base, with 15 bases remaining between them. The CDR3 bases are TGTGCCAGCGGACCCAGAGGGAGTTCCTACGAGCAGTACTTC. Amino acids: CASGPRGSSYEQYF.

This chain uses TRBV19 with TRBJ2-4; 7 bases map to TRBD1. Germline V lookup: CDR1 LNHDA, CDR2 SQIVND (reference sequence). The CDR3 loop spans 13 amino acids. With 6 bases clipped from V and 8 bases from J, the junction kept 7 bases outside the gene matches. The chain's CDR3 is CASRETGSDIQYF. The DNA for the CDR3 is TGTGCCAGTAGGGAGACAGGGAGTGACATTCAGTACTTC.

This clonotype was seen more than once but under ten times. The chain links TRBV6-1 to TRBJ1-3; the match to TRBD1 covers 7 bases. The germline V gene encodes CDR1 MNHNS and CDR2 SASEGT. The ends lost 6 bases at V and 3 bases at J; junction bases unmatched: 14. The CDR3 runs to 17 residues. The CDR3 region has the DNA TGTGCCAGCAGCAGGGGGACCGGGTTTGACAATGGAAACACCATATATTTT. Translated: CASSRGTGFDNGNTIYF.

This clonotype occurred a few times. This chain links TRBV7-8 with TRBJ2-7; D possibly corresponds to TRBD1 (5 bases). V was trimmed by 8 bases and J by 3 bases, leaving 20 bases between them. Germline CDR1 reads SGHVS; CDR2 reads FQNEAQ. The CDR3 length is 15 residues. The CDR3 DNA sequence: TGTGCCAGCTTCCGCTACCAGGGTCCTCTCTACGAGCAGTACTTC. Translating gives CASFRYQGPLYEQYF.

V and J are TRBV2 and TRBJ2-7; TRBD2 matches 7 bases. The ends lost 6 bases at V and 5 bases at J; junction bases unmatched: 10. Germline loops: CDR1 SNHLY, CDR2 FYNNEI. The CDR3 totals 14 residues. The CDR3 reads CASRTSLSRDEQYF. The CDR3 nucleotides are TGTGCCAGCAGGACTAGCCTTAGTAGGGACGAGCAGTACTTC.

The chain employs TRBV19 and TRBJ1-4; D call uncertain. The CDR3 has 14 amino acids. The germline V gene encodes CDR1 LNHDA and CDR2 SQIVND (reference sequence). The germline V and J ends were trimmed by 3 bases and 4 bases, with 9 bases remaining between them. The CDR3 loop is CASSIQDDNEKLFF. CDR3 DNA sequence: TGTGCCAGTAGTATCCAGGACGATAATGAAAAACTGTTTTTT.

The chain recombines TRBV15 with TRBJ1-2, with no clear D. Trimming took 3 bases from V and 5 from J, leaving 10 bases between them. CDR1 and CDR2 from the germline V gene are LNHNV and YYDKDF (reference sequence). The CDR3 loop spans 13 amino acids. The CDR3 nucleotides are TGTGCCACCAGCAGGTCCGGGGTGTATGGCTACACCTTC. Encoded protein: CATSRSGVYGYTF.

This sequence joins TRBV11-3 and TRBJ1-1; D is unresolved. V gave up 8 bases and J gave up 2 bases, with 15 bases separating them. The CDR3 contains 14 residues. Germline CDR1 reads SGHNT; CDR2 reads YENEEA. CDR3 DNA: TGTGCCAGCGCCGTGGGAAGAGCTAACACTGAAGCTTTCTTT. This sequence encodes CASAVGRANTEAFF. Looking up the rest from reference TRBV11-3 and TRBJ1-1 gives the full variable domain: EAGVVQSPRYKIIEKKQPVAFWCNPISGHNTLYWYLQNLGQGPELLIRYENEEAVDDSQLPKDRFSAERLKGVDSTLKIQPAELGDSAVYLCASAVGRANTEAFFGQGTRLTVV.

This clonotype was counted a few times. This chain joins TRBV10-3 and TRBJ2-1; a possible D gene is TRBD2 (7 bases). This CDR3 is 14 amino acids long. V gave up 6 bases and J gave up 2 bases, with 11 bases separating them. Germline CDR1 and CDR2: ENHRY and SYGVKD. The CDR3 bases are TGTGCCATCAGCGGGGGGCTAGCCTACAATGAGCAGTTCTTC. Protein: CAISGGLAYNEQFF.

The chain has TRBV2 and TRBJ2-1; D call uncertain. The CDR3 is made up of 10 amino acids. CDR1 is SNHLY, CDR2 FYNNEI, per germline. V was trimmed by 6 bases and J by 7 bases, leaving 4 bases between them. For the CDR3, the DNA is TGTGCCAGCAGAATGAATGAGCAGTTCTTC. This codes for CASRMNEQFF.

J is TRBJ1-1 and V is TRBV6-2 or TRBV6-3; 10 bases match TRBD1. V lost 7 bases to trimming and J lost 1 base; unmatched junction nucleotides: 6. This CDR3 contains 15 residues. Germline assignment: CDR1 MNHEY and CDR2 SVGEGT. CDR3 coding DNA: TGTGCCAGCATCCGAAGGACAGGGGGGAACACTGAAGCTTTCTTT. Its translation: CASIRRTGGNTEAFF.

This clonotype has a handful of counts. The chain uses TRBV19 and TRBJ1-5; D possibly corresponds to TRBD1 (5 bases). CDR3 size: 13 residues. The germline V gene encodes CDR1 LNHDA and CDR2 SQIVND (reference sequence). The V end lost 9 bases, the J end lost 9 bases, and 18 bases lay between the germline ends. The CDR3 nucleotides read TGTGCCAGCCGGGCAGTAGTGGGGGTGCCCCAGCATTTT. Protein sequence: CASRAVVGVPQHF. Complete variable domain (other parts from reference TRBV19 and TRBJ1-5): DGGITQSPKYLFRKEGQNVTLSCEQNLNHDAMYWYRQDPGQGLRLIYYSQIVNDFQKGDIAEGYSVSREKKESFPLTVTSAQKNPTAFYLCASRAVVGVPQHFGDGTRLSIL.

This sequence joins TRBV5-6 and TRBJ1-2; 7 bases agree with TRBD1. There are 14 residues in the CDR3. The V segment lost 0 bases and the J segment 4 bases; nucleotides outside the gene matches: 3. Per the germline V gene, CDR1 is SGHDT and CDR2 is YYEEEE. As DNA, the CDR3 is TGTGCCAGCAGCTTGGACAGGGGTAGCTATGGCTACACCTTC. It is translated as CASSLDRGSYGYTF.

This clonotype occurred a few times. Here the CDR3 reads CASSLDSVGVPQHF. The CDR3 DNA is TGTGCCAGCAGCTTAGACTCCGTCGGGGTGCCCCAGCATTTT. The J gene is TRBJ1-5, the V gene TRBV7-2, with no clear D. This CDR3 region has 14 residues. The germline gives CDR1 SGHTA, CDR2 FQGNSA. V lost 1 base, J lost 9 bases, and 13 bases lay in between.

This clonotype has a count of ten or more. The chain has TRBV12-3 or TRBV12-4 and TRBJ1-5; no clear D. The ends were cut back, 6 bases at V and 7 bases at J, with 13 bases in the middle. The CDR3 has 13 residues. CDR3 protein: CASRAGMWQPQHF. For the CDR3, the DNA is TGTGCCAGCAGGGCCGGGATGTGGCAGCCCCAGCATTTT.

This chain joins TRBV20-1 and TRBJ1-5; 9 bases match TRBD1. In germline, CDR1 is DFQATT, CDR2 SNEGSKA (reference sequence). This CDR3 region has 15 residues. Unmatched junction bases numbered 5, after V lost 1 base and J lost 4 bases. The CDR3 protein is CSARGTGALNQPQHF. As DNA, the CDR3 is TGCAGTGCTAGAGGGACAGGGGCCCTAAATCAGCCCCAGCATTTT.

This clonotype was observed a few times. The CDR3 DNA reads as TGTGCCAGCAGTTACTCGACCGGGACAGACAAAGCTTTCTTT. Translating it yields CASSYSTGTDKAFF. The chain links TRBV6-8 to TRBJ1-1; 7 nucleotides match TRBD1. The CDR3 spans 14 residues. Germline trimming cut 0 bases from V and 9 bases from J; bases unmatched to any gene: 7. Looked up from germline, CDR1 is MNHGY and CDR2 is SAAAGT.

In nucleotides, the CDR3 is TGTGCCAGCAGCTTAGATGGGGGGGGGGACAATGAGCAGTTCTTC. It yields the protein CASSLDGGGDNEQFF. The chain uses TRBV11-3 and TRBJ2-1; TRBD2 aligns across 7 bases. This CDR3 is built from 15 residues. Germline V gene sequence: CDR1 SGHNT, CDR2 YENEEA. V was pared by 0 bases and J by 5 bases, with 4 bases of the junction left unmatched. The variable domain in full, with the rest retrieved from reference TRBV11-3 and TRBJ2-1, is EAGVVQSPRYKIIEKKQPVAFWCNPISGHNTLYWYLQNLGQGPELLIRYENEEAVDDSQLPKDRFSAERLKGVDSTLKIQPAELGDSAVYLCASSLDGGGDNEQFFGPGTRLTVL.

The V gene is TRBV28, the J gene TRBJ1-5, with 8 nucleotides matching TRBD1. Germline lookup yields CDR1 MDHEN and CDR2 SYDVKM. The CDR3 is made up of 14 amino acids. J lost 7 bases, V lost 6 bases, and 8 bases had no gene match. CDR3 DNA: TGTGCCAGCAGCCTGGACAGGGCCCCACAGCCCCAGCATTTT. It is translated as CASSLDRAPQPQHF.